The clone carrying this T cell receptor (beta chain) turned up a few times. Its antigen remains unknown. Produced via immunoSEQ multiplex PCR; TCRdb's table is partial and in-frame only. In the table there are 95,000 to 120,000 clones, 94% of which are singletons. The sequenced cases were selected for having the highest brain T cell transcript signatures. Patients received at least one anti-epileptic drug before surgery. This sample is part of a study of brain T cells in children with intractable seizures. The CDR3 is made up of 11 amino acids. V dropped 4 bases and J dropped 8 bases, with 12 bases sitting between them. From germline, CDR1 is GTSNPN and CDR2 SVGIG (reference sequence). Study findings and constraints: Only CDR3 sequence similarity suggested viral specificity, without known HCMV serostatus. Pre-surgery blood may have been undersampled, hiding some clones.

The gene calls are TRBV30 and TRBJ2-7; D not resolved. The sequence was obtained from a boy in the first two years of life with hemimegalencephaly and intractable seizures. The starting material was peripheral blood, obtained at surgery. The CDR3 here is CAWITGLQQYF. The DNA of the CDR3 is TGTGCCTGGATCACCGGTTTGCAGCAGTACTTC.